This T cell receptor (beta chain) stems from a study of T cells in Graves' hyperthyroidism and ophthalmopathy. Study in general: Staff took peripheral blood when the initial diagnosis was made, before any treatment began.

Researchers amplified the TCR beta CDR3 regions from RNA transcripts. The HTBI primer set was used in a first-round RT-PCR of the TCR CDR3. Via MiXCR, TCRdb re-called the multiplex PCR reads, giving one row per CDR3 protein. The repertoire has 490,000 or so distinct CDR3 sequences, 20% to 25% of them found once; the top ten carry about half. This clonotype occurred a few times. No antigen is known for it. Germline V gene sequence: CDR1 SNHLY, CDR2 FYNNEI. This CDR3 has 14 residues. V gave up 6 bases and J gave up 6 bases, with 15 bases separating them. Findings of the study overall: Ophthalmopathy onset followed model prediction by a median approximately 7 months. Ophthalmopathy was distinguished from stable hyperthyroidism by 13 V-J signatures.

The chain links TRBV2 to TRBJ1-5; D not resolved. This receptor was obtained from a woman in her seventies with Graves' ophthalmopathy. Input material: blood. CDR3 coding DNA: TGTGCCAGCAGCCGGGAGGGAGGAGGTCAGCCCCAGCATTTT. It is translated as CASSREGGGQPQHF.